This T cell receptor beta chain was recorded in a study of shared clonotypes between healthy human individuals. At the level of the study: Donors had three CD4 naive, three CD4 memory, two CD8 naive and one CD8 memory plate apiece. Study-level points and caveats: A generally larger estimated richness was seen in naive subsets than in memory subsets. In this cohort, only blood was sampled, and tissue repertoires likely differ.

The table lists this clone with a count of one. What it binds is unknown. Trimming removed 0 bases from V and 5 bases from J; junction bases left unmatched: 7. CDR1 is GTSNPN, CDR2 SVGIG, per germline (reference sequence). CDR3 length: 14 residues. Deep was the level used in running the assay. The table came from immunoSEQ multiplex PCR; TCRdb's copy has only in-frame clones and leaves some out. The table has about 1 million clones, roughly 80% seen once. The TCR comes from a man between 18 and 29 years old in good health. Sample: memory CD4+ T cells sorted from blood. Subset denoted: CD45RA-negative fraction. The chain joins TRBV30 to TRBJ2-7; 7 nucleotides match TRBD1. CDR3 sequence: CAWSVSTGSNEQYF. The CDR3 DNA reads TGTGCCTGGAGTGTATCGACAGGGTCCAACGAGCAGTACTTC.